Included here is one TCR beta chain sequence, with context. Its antigen remains unknown. Sequencing used immunoSEQ multiplex PCR; TCRdb keeps in-frame clones, though not all of them. The profile covers 100,000 to 130,000 clones, with approximately 86% appearing a single time and around 0.76% taken by the ten largest. The data derive from a study of graft-versus-host responses after intestinal transplantation. Study at large: Induction with anti-thymocyte globulin, then tacrolimus and steroids for about 3 years, was given to all recipients. Findings and limits, study-wide: Clonal ratios of graft-versus-host to host-versus-graft in allografts were high for patients exhibiting graft-donor T cell macrochimerism. Circulating GvH clone levels at their peak were associated with HvG declines (early post-transplant). GvH clonotypes were identified within recipient marrow, with a subset emerging first in ileum or blood.

The CDR3 spans 15 residues. Germline V gene data show CDR1 as MNHEY and CDR2 as SMNVEV (reference sequence). The V and J ends lost 6 bases and 0 bases respectively, with 14 bases between them. Material: unstimulated CD4+ T cells sorted from spleen or lymph node cells, obtained before transplant. This chain joins TRBV27 and TRBJ2-5; maybe TRBD2 (7 bases). This TCR derives from a human donor who was the organ donor for an intestinal transplant. CDR3 nucleotides: TGTGCCAGCAGGGAGGGAGGGGGGTACCAAGAGACCCAGTACTTC. This translates into CASREGGGYQETQYF.